This record covers a single T cell receptor beta chain. Seattle's enrolled individuals joined amid active infection and were then monitored longitudinally. This sample is drawn from a study of blood T cell repertoires in COVID-19. Study context: The United States, Italy and Spain were the sources of the acute and convalescent COVID-19 samples. The analysed material was cDNA or gDNA that came from T cells, B-cell-depleted T cells, or PBMCs.

As originally analysed: The assay estimated nucleated cells by amplifying reference gene primers. Libraries were prepared by immunoSEQ multiplex PCR; TCRdb keeps only in-frame clonotypes and omits some of them. The V and J calls and clone size were taken over from that table, and D and trimming were inferred from the DNA. The sample holds 200,000 to 250,000 clones, 82% seen once. Sequencing was performed on peripheral blood. The TCR comes from a woman in her 70s with COVID-19, enrolled during active disease.

For the CDR3, the DNA is TGCAGCGTTGGGGGACAGCTAATAGCGGGAGACCCCAATGAGCAGTTCTTC. Its translation is CSVGGQLIAGDPNEQFF. The rearrangement uses TRBV29-1 and TRBJ2-1; 9 bases match TRBD2. The CDR3 sequence is 17 residues long. Germline loops: CDR1 SQVTM, CDR2 ANQGSEA. Germline trimming cut 4 bases from V and 6 bases from J; bases unmatched to any gene: 16.